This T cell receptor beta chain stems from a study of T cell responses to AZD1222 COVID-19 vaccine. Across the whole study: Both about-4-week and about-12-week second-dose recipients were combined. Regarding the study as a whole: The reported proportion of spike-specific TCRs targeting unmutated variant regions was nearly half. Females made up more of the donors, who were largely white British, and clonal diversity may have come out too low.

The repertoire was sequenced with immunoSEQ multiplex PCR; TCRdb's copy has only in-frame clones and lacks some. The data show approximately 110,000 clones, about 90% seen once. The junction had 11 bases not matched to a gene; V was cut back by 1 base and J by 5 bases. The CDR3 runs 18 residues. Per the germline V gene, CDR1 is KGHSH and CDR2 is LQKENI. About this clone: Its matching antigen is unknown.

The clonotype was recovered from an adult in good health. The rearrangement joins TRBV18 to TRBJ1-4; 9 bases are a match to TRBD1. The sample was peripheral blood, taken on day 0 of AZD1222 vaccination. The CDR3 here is CASSPRIVQGALNEKLFF. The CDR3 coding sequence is TGTGCCAGCTCACCACGAATTGTACAGGGGGCCCTCAATGAAAAACTGTTTTTT.